This TCR beta chain is drawn from a study of OX40 agonist ivuxolimab in advanced cancers. The V end lost 2 bases, the J end lost 8 bases, and 6 bases lay between the germline ends. This CDR3 spans 11 amino acids. CDR1 is SGHVS and CDR2 is FNYEAQ in the germline V gene. Generated by immunoSEQ multiplex PCR, the TCRdb table keeps only in-frame clones and is missing some. The table has around 50,000 clones, approximately 81% seen once. The sequence was obtained from an adult with an advanced solid tumor such as melanoma, head and neck, liver or kidney cancer. This specimen consisted of CD4+ or CD8+ T cells sorted from blood, obtained in a trial of the OX40 agonist ivuxolimab. The V and J genes are TRBV7-6 and TRBJ1-1, with no clear D. The CDR3 DNA is TGTGCCAGCAGCTTACCCCACGAAGCTTTCTTT. Translation: CASSLPHEAFF.